What follows describes a single T cell receptor beta chain. The antigen is not known. 60 Vbeta and 13 Jbeta primers were used in PCR. Profiling relied on immunoSEQ multiplex PCR, and the TCRdb table lists in-frame clones only, not all of them. The sample data list about 60,000 clones. This sample was included in a study of cytomegalovirus exposure and HLA in healthy donors. Study at large: Membership in the Caucasian-associated ancestry cluster was found for 65% to 85% of 300 to 500 genotyped donors.

Study-wide findings and caveats: Within an earlier analysis, most TCR beta V segments proved productive either about 90% or about 30% of the time. Specificity for CMV antigens was confirmed in vitro for a few of the CMV-associated chains. Listed as cytomegalovirus-associated were around 160 TCR beta chains.

Specimen: PBMCs. The source of this sequence is a boy younger than 18 in good health and CMV-seronegative.

The chain's CDR3 is CASSSTWGVNYEQYF. The CDR3 bases are TGCGCCAGCAGCTCCACTTGGGGGGTAAACTACGAGCAGTACTTC. The V and J genes are TRBV5-1 and TRBJ2-7, with D perhaps matching TRBD2 (6 bases). The V end lost 3 bases, the J end lost 3 bases, and 16 bases lay between the germline ends. The CDR3 is 15 residues long. Germline V gene lookup returns CDR1 SGHRS and CDR2 YFSETQ.